The rows below give T cell receptor beta chains drawn from one sample of a study of Graves' ophthalmopathy and Graves' hyperthyroidism. TCRdb recomputed calls from the multiplex PCR reads with MiXCR, one row per CDR3 protein. Of 400,000 or so distinct CDR3 sequences in the sample, 15% were seen once. Sequencing was carried out using peripheral blood. All receptors come from a woman younger than 35 with stable Graves' hyperthyroidism. Both conserved end residues are part of each CDR3. A D gene is named only where the DNA matches it firmly. Size is omitted from some rows. Given values are once, few, many or a class for expanded clones.

clone size	V gene	J gene	D gene	CDR3 protein	CDR3 DNA
many	TRBV19	TRBJ1-2	-	CASSIADYGYTF	TGTGCCAGTAGTATAGCCGACTATGGCTACACCTTC
many	TRBV7-2	TRBJ1-2	-	CASSLAIAGSAYGYTF	TGTGCCAGCAGCTTAGCGATCGCAGGGAGTGCCTATGGCTACACCTTC
many	TRBV7-2	TRBJ1-2	TRBD1	CASSLAGSGGEGYTF	TGTGCCAGCAGCTTAGCAGGGTCAGGGGGCGAAGGCTACACCTTC
many	TRBV20-1	TRBJ1-2	TRBD1	CSARILDREDGYTF	TGCAGTGCTAGAATTCTCGACAGGGAAGATGGCTACACCTTC
many	TRBV19	TRBJ1-2	-	CASSIERGNYGYTF	TGTGCCAGTAGTATAGAAAGAGGGAACTATGGCTACACCTTC
-	TRBV7-8	TRBJ2-7	-	CASSYRTRAYEQYF	TGTGCCAGCAGCTATCGGACCAGGGCCTACGAGCAGTACTTC
many	TRBV2	TRBJ1-5	-	CASKDRSNQPQHF	TGTGCCAGCAAGGACAGAAGCAATCAGCCCCAGCATTTT
few	TRBV6-1	TRBJ1-2	-	CASSGTRYGYTF	TGTGCCAGCAGTGGGACGAGATATGGCTACACCTTC
-	TRBV2	TRBJ2-2	-	CASKTGYEETGELFF	TGTGCCAGCAAGACAGGTTACGAGGAGACCGGGGAGCTGTTTTTT
few	TRBV5-4	TRBJ2-4	-	CASSLWGRDIQYF	TGTGCCAGCAGCTTGTGGGGTCGGGACATTCAGTACTTC
many	TRBV6-2/TRBV6-3	TRBJ1-1	-	CASSYEVNTEAFF	TGTGCCAGCAGTTACGAGGTTAACACTGAAGCTTTCTTT
-	TRBV6-2/TRBV6-3	TRBJ2-5	-	CASSYAARVETQYF	TGTGCCAGCAGCTATGCCGCGAGGGTCGAGACCCAGTACTTC
few	TRBV11-2	TRBJ2-2	-	CASSFPSRGSTGELFF	TGTGCCAGCAGCTTTCCGAGTAGGGGCAGTACCGGGGAGCTGTTTTTT
few	TRBV7-9	TRBJ1-3	-	CASSLGTGPGNTIYF	TGTGCCAGCAGCTTAGGGACGGGACCTGGAAACACCATATATTTT
many	TRBV28	TRBJ1-5	-	CASIGAVPFSNQPQHF	TGTGCCAGCATAGGGGCGGTCCCCTTTAGCAATCAGCCCCAGCATTTT
many	TRBV7-9	TRBJ2-7	TRBD2	CASSPWWAGAGREQYF	TGTGCCAGCAGCCCCTGGTGGGCGGGAGCGGGTAGAGAGCAGTACTTC
many	TRBV6-1	TRBJ2-2	-	CASGRIRGGNTGELFF	TGTGCCAGCGGTCGAATCAGGGGAGGGAACACCGGGGAGCTGTTTTTT
many	TRBV6-4	TRBJ2-2	TRBD1	CASSRPGQGSIAGELFF	TGTGCCAGCAGTAGGCCCGGACAGGGTTCGATCGCCGGGGAGCTGTTTTTT
many	TRBV5-1	TRBJ1-1	TRBD1	CASKGQGEAFF	TGCGCCAGCAAAGGACAGGGCGAAGCTTTCTTT
many	TRBV11-2	TRBJ1-1	-	CASSSQAGANTEAFF	TGTGCCAGCAGCTCTCAGGCAGGGGCTAACACTGAAGCTTTCTTT
many	TRBV9	TRBJ1-2	-	CASSVGQYDGYTF	TGTGCCAGCAGCGTAGGGCAATACGATGGCTACACCTTC
few	TRBV5-1	TRBJ2-2	-	CASSWRDANTGELFF	TGCGCCAGCAGCTGGAGGGACGCGAACACCGGGGAGCTGTTTTTT
many	TRBV24-1	TRBJ1-1	-	CATNGGWNTEAFF	TGTGCCACCAACGGGGGATGGAACACTGAAGCTTTCTTT
many	TRBV19	TRBJ1-5	-	CASTQGVSVAQHF	TGTGCCAGTACCCAGGGTGTAAGTGTGGCCCAGCATTTT
few	TRBV6-1	TRBJ2-7	TRBD1	CASSEDGTGGYSSYEQYF	TGTGCCAGCAGTGAAGATGGGACAGGGGGCTATTCCTCCTACGAGCAGTACTTC
many	TRBV11-2	TRBJ2-7	-	CASSVSLSETRPYEQYF	TGTGCCAGCAGCGTTTCCCTATCCGAGACTAGACCCTACGAGCAGTACTTC
many	TRBV20-1	TRBJ1-1	-	CSARDLPDTEAFF	TGCAGTGCTAGAGATCTTCCGGACACTGAAGCTTTCTTT
many	TRBV20-1	TRBJ2-5	TRBD2	CSASIAGRETQYF	TGCAGTGCTAGTATAGCGGGGCGGGAGACCCAGTACTTC
many	TRBV27	TRBJ2-7	TRBD2	CASRYRAGGESSYEQYF	TGTGCCAGCCGCTATCGAGCGGGGGGGGAAAGCTCCTACGAGCAGTACTTC
-	TRBV7-9	TRBJ1-1	-	CASSGQTGLTEAFF	TGTGCCAGCAGCGGACAGACAGGACTCACTGAAGCTTTCTTT
-	TRBV5-6	TRBJ1-4	-	CASSLSANEKLFF	TGTGCCAGCAGCCTCTCAGCTAATGAAAAACTGTTTTTT
many	TRBV28	TRBJ1-3	-	CASSLVDLSGNTIYF	TGTGCCAGCAGTCTAGTTGACCTCTCTGGAAACACCATATATTTT
many	TRBV2	TRBJ1-2	-	CASSGRVGGYTF	TGTGCCAGCAGTGGGAGGGTTGGGGGCTACACCTTC
few	TRBV12-3/TRBV12-4	TRBJ1-5	-	CASSRGQNCNRAQHF	TGTGCCAGCAGTCGTGGACAGAACTGCAATCGGGCCCAGCATTTT
many	TRBV27	TRBJ2-7	TRBD1	CASSLGTGWSEQYF	TGTGCCAGCAGTTTGGGGACAGGGTGGTCCGAGCAGTACTTC
many	TRBV20-1	TRBJ2-5	-	CSARRTGLKETQYF	TGCAGTGCTCGGCGTACGGGGCTAAAGGAGACCCAGTACTTC
many	TRBV5-1	TRBJ2-2	TRBD2	CASSVRRAGETGELFF	TGCGCCAGCAGCGTCCGCCGCGCGGGGGAGACCGGGGAGCTGTTTTTT